This T cell receptor (beta chain) was found in a study of cytomegalovirus exposure and HLA in healthy donors. Comment on this clone: As yet, its antigen is unknown.

General study results and limits: Most TCR beta V segments were productive about 87% or about 30% of the time in an earlier analysis.

With 60 Vbeta and 13 Jbeta primers, the PCR was carried out. Measured with immunoSEQ multiplex PCR; TCRdb has only the in-frame clones, and not every one. The table lists about 220,000 clones, 60% to 80% of them singletons, with 1.5% to 2% in the top ten. The CDR3 spans 13 residues. Trimming took 3 bases from V and 7 from J; bases not matched to a gene: 3. Germline-derived CDR1 and CDR2 are SNHLY and FYNNEI. J is TRBJ1-2 and V is TRBV2; 9 nucleotides align to TRBD1. The receptor was isolated from a male donor in good health and CMV-seronegative. The material sequenced was PBMCs. The CDR3 sequence is CASSDDRGVGYTF. The DNA of the CDR3 is TGTGCCAGCAGTGACGACAGGGGGGTTGGCTACACCTTC.